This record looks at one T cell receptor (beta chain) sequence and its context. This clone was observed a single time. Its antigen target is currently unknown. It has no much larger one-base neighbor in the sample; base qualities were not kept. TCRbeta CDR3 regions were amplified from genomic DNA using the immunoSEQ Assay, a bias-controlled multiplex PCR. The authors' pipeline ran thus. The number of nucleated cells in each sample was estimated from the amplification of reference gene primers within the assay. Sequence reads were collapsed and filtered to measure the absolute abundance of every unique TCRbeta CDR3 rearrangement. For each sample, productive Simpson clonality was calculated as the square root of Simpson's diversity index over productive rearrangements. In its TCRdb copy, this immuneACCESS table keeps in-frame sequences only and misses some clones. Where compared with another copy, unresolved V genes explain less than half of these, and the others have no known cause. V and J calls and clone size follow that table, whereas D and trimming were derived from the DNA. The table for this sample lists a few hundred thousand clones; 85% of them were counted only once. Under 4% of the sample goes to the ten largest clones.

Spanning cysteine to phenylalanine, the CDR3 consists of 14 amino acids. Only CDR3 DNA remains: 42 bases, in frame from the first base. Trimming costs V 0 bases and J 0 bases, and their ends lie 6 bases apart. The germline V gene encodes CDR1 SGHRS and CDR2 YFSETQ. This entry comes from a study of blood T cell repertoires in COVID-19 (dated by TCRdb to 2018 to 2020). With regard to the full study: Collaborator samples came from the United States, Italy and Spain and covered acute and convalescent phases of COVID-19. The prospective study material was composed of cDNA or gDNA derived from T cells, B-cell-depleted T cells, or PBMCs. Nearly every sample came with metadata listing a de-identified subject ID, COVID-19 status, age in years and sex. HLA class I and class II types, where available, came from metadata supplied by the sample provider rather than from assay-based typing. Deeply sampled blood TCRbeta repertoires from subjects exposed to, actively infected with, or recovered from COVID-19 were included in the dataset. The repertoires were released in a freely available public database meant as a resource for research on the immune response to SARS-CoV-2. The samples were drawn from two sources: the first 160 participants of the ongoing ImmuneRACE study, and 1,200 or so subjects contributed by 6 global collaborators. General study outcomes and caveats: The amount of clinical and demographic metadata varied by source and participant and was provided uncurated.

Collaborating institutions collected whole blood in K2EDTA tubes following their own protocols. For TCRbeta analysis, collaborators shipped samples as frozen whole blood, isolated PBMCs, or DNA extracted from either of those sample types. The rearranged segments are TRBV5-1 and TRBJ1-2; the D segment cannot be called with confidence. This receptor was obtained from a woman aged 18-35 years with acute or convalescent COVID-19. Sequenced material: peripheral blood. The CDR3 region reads CASSLAPANYGYTF. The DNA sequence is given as TGCGCCAGCAGCTTGGCTCCGGCTAACTATGGCTACACCTTC.